The entry below gives a single T cell receptor beta chain sequence along with its context. Its antigen is unknown. Time point noted: persistent/refractory GD, antithyroid drugs over 5 years with positive TRAb. Making the TCR library involved RNA that had been extracted from PBMCs. The data originate from a study of regulatory T cells in long-lasting Graves disease. Points from the study as a whole: A limited number of samples was an acknowledged limitation.

HTBI primers from iRepertoire and Arm-PCR of CDR3 regions yielded the TCR beta libraries. TCRdb reanalysed the multiplex PCR reads using MiXCR and keeps one entry per CDR3 protein. Counted here are about 430,000 distinct CDR3 sequences, roughly 23% occurring once; the ten biggest clones make up over 11%. Trimming at V came to 3 bases and at J to 7 bases, leaving 7 bases not matched to a gene. From germline, CDR1 is DFQATT and CDR2 SNEGSKA (reference sequence). The CDR3 covers 14 residues. The chain is built from TRBV20-1 and TRBJ2-1; TRBD2 matches 9 bases. The material was peripheral blood mononuclear cells (PBMCs), obtained when the disease was refractory, from a patient treated with antithyroid drugs. This clonotype originated in a female donor with Graves disease. CDR3 loop: CSASRGRAGNEQFF. CDR3 DNA sequence: TGCAGTGCTAGTCGCGGGAGGGCCGGTAATGAGCAGTTCTTC.